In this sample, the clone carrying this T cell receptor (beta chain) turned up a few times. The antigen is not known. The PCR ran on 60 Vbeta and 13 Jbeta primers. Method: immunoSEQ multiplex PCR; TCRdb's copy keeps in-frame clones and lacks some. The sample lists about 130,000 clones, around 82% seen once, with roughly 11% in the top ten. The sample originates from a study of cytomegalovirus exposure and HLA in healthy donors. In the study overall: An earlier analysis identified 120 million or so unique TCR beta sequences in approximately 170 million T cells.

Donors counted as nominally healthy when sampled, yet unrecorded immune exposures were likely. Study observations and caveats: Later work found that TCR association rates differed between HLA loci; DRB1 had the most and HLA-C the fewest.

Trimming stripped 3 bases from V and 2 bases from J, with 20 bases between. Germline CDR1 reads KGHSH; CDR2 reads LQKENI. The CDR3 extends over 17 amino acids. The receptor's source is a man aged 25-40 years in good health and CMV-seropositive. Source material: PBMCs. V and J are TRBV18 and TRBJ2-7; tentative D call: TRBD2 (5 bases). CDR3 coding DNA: TGTGCCAGCTCACCCCGTCCGTTAGGATCGACTACCTACGAGCAGTACTTC. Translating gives CASSPRPLGSTTYEQYF. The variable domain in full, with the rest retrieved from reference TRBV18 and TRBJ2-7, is NAGVMQNPRHLVRRRGQEARLRCSPMKGHSHVYWYRQLPEEGLKFMVYLQKENIIDESGMPKERFSAEFPKEGPSILRIQQVVRGDSAAYFCASSPRPLGSTTYEQYFGPGTRLTVT.